The present TCR beta chain was sequenced within a study of shared clonotypes between healthy human individuals. Across the study: Used for every donor were three CD4 naive, three CD4 memory, two CD8 naive and one CD8 memory plate.

Study-level results: Clonotype sharing among donors likely depends on sequencing depth. The sharing of 5% to 6.5% of naive CD4 clonotypes was seen across several donors.

Losses at the gene ends were 4 bases for V and 1 base for J; bases not matched to a gene: 10. CDR3 length equals 18 residues. Germline CDR1 reads SEHNR; CDR2 reads FQNEAQ (reference sequence). The authors distributed each subset's genomic DNA evenly over several immunoSEQ plates. Assay: immunoSEQ multiplex PCR; the TCRdb copy retains only in-frame clones and omits some. In the table there are 1,400,000 or so clones, 98% of which are singletons. Concerning this clone itself: Antigen specificity is unknown.

This clonotype was obtained from a man aged 25-45 years in good health. What was sequenced was naive CD4+ T cells sorted from blood. As to subset: CD45RA+ positively selected. The chain links TRBV7-9 to TRBJ2-1, with 10 nucleotides matching TRBD2. The CDR3 region is CASSSRSLAGVSYNEQFF. In nucleotides, the CDR3 is TGTGCCAGCAGCTCTAGAAGTCTAGCGGGAGTTTCCTACAATGAGCAGTTCTTC.